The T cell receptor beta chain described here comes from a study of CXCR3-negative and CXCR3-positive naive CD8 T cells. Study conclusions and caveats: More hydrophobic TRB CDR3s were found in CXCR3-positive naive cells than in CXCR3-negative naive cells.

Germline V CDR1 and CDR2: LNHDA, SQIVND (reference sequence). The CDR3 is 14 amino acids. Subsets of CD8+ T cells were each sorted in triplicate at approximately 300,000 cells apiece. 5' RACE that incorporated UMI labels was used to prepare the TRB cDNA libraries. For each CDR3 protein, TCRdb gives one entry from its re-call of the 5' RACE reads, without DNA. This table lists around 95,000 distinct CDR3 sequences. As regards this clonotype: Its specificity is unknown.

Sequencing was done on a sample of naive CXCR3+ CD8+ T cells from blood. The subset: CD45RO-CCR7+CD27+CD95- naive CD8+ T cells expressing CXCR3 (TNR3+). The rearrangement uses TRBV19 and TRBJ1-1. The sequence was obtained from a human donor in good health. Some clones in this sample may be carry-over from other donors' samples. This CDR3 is CASSWSGPNTEAFF.